This T cell receptor (beta chain) was documented in a study of T cells after yellow fever vaccination. Findings and caveats of the study: Researchers noted that a small share of clonotypes showed up in both CD4 and CD8 compartments.

UMIs were added to TCR cDNA along with a universal primer site when it was made by 5'RACE template switching. TCRdb called the 5' RACE reads again in MiXCR, with one record for every CDR3 protein. The sample gives about 430,000 distinct CDR3 sequences, roughly a sixth of which show up once; around 17% is in the top ten. About this clonotype itself: No antigen is known for it.

The sample consisted of PBMCs, taken before the yellow fever booster vaccination. This clonotype was sampled from a young man who received the YFV17D yellow fever vaccine.

CDR3 residues: CASSQLQGSTDTQYF. Written as DNA, the CDR3 is TGTGCCAGCAGCCAACTCCAGGGGAGCACAGATACGCAGTATTTT. The chain couples TRBV7-7 to TRBJ2-3; maybe TRBD1 (6 bases). The CDR3 extends over 15 amino acids. Per germline, CDR1 SSHAT and CDR2 FNYEAQ (reference sequence). V lost 5 bases and J lost 0, with 12 bases in between.